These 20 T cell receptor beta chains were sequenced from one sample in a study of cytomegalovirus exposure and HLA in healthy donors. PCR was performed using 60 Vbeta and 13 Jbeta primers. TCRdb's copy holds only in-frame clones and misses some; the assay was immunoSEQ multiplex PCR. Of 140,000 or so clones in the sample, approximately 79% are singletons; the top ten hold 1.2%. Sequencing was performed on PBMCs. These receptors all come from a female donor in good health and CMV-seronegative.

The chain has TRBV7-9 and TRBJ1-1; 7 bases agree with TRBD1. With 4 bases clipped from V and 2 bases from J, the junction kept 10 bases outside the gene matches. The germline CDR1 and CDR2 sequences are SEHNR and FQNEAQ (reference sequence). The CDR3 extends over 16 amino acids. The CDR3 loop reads CASSYTGEGGNTEAFF. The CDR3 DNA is TGTGCCAGCAGCTACACAGGGGAAGGGGGAAACACTGAAGCTTTCTTT.

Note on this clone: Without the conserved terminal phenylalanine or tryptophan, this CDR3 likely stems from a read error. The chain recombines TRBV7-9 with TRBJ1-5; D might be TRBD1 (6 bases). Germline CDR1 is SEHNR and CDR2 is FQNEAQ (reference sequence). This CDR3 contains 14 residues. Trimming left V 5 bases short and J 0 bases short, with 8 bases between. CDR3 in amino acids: CASSLDSSNQPQHV. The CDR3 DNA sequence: TGTGCCAGCAGCCTGGACAGTAGCAATCAGCCCCAGCATGTT.

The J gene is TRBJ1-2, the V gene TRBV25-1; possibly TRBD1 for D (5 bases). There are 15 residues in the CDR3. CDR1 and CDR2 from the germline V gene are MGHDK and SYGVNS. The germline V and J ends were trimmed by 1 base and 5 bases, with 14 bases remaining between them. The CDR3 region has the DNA TGTGCCAGCAGTGAATGGGGGGTCCCGGGATATGGCTACACCTTC. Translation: CASSEWGVPGYGYTF.

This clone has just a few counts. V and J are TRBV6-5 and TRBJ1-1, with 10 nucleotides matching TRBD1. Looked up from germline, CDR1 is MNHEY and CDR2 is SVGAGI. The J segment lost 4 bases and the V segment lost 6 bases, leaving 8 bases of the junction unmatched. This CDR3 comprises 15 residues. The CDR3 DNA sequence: TGTGCCAGCAGCCAACTGGACAGGGGGGCCACTGAAGCTTTCTTT. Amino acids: CASSQLDRGATEAFF.

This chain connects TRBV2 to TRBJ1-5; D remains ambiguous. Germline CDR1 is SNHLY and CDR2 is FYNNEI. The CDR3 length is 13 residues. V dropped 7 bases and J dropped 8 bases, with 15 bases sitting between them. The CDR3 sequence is CASTRGGFEPQHF. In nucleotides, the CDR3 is TGTGCCAGCACCCGGGGAGGGTTTGAGCCCCAGCATTTT.

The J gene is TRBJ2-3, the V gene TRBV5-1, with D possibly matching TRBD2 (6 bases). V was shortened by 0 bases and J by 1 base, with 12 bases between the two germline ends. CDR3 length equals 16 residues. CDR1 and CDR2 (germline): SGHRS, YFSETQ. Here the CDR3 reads CASSLGGASGTDTQYF. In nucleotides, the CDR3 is TGCGCCAGCAGCTTGGGGGGAGCTAGCGGCACAGATACGCAGTATTTT.

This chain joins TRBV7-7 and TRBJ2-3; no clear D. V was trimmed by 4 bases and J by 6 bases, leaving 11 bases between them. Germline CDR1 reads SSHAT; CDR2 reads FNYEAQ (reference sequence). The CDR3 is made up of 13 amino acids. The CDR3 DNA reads TGTGCCAGCAGCTCTAACCCCTCGGATACGCAGTATTTT. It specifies CASSSNPSDTQYF.

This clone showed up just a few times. The CDR3 bases are TGTGCCAGCAGTGAAGGGGTAGCGGACTCCTACGAGCAGTACTTC. Translated, it gives CASSEGVADSYEQYF. The chain has TRBV25-1 and TRBJ2-7; D is perhaps TRBD2 (6 bases). CDR1 is MGHDK, CDR2 SYGVNS, per germline. This CDR3 has 15 residues. V was clipped by 2 bases and J by 0 bases, with 11 bases between them.

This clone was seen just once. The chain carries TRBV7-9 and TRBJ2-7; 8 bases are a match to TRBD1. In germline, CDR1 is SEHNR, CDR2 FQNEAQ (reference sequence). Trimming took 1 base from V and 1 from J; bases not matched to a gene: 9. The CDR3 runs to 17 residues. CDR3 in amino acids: CASSLVGSRDRSYEQYF. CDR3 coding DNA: TGTGCCAGCAGCTTAGTAGGTTCCCGGGACAGGTCCTACGAGCAGTACTTC.

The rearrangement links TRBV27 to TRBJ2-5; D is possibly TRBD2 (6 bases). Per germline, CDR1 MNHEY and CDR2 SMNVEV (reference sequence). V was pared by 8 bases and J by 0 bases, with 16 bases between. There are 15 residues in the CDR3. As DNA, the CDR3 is TGTGCCAGCGGGGTTGGAGGGTTCTACCAAGAGACCCAGTACTTC. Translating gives CASGVGGFYQETQYF.

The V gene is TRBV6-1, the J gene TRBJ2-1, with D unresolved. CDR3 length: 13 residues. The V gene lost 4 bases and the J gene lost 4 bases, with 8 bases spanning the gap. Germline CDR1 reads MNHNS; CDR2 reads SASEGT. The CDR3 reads CASSGTAYNEQFF. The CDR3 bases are TGTGCCAGCAGTGGAACAGCATACAATGAGCAGTTCTTC.

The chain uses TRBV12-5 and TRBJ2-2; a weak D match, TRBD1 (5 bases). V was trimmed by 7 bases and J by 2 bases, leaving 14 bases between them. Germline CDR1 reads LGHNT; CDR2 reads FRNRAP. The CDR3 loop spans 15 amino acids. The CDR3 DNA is TGTGCTAGTGCCCCAGGGCCTATTAACACCGGGGAGCTGTTTTTT. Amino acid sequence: CASAPGPINTGELFF. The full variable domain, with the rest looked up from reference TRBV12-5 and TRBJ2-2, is DARVTQTPRHKVTEMGQEVTMRCQPILGHNTVFWYRQTMMQGLELLAYFRNRAPLDDSGMPKDRFSAEMPDATLATLKIQPSEPRDSAVYFCASAPGPINTGELFFGEGSRLTVL.

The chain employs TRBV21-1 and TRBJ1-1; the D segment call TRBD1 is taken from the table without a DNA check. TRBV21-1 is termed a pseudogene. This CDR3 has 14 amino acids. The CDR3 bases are TGTGCCAGCAGCAAGGGACAGGGGGCTCCTGGAGCTTTCTTT. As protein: CASSKGQGAPGAFF.

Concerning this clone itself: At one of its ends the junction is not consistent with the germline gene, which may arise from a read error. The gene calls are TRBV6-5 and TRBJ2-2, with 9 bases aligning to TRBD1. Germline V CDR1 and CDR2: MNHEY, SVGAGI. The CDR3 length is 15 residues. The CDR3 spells CASSRTGGNNGELFF. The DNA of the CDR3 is TGTGCCAGCAGCCGCACAGGGGGCAACAACGGGGAGCTGTTTTTT.

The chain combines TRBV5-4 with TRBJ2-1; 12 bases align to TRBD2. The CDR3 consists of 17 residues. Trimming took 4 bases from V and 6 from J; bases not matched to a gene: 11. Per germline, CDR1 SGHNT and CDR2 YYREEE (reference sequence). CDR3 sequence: CASSGSASGRAINEQFF. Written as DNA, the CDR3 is TGTGCCAGCAGCGGGTCGGCTAGCGGGAGGGCTATCAATGAGCAGTTCTTC.

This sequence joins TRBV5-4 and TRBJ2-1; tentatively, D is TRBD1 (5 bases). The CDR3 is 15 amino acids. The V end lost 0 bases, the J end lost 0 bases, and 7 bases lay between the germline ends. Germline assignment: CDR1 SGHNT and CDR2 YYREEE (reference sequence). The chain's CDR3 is CASSLGQSSYNEQFF. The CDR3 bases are TGTGCCAGCAGCTTGGGACAGAGCTCCTACAATGAGCAGTTCTTC.

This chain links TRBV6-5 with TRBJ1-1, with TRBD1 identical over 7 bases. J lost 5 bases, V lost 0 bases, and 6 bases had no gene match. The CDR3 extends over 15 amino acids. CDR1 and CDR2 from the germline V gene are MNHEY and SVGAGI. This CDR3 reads CASSYSGRGFTEAFF. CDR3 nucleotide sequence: TGTGCCAGCAGTTACTCTGGCAGGGGGTTTACTGAAGCTTTCTTT.

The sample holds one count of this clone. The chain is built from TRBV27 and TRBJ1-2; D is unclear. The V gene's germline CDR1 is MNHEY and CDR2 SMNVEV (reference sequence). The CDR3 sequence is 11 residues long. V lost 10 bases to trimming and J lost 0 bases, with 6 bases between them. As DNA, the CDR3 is TGTGCCATCTTAACTAACTATGGCTACACCTTC. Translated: CAILTNYGYTF.

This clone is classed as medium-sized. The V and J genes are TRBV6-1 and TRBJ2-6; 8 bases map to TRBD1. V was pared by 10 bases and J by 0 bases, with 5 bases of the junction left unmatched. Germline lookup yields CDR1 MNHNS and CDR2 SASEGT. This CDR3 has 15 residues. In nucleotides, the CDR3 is TGTGCCACCAGGACAGGGAGCTCTGGGGCCAACGTCCTGACTTTC. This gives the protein CATRTGSSGANVLTF.

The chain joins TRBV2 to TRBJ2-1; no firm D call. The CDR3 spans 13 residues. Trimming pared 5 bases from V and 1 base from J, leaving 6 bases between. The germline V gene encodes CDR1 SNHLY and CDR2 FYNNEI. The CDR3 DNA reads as TGTGCCAGCAGTCCGCTATCCTACAATGAGCAGTTCTTC. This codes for CASSPLSYNEQFF.